This T cell receptor beta chain was sequenced for a study of shared clonotypes between healthy human individuals. Study-wide results and limits: Among four donors, about 5% of naive CD4 clonotypes were found in common. Naive subsets, compared against memory subsets, generally had larger estimated richness values. Compared with clonotypes that all four donors shared, non-shared clonotypes had lower generation probabilities.

Germline-derived CDR1 and CDR2 are MDHEN and SYDVKM. Trimming left V 7 bases short and J 6 bases short, with 10 bases between. The CDR3 totals 12 residues. Terminally differentiated effector memory CD45RA+ cells were left out of the naive CD8 fraction, which was CD45RO-negative and positively selected for CCR7. Points on this clone: Its target is not known.

At a deep level, the assay was run. Produced via immunoSEQ multiplex PCR; TCRdb's table is partial and in-frame only. The repertoire has some 2 million clones, about 94% of them found once; the top ten carry more than 0.95%. The chain recombines TRBV28 with TRBJ2-1, with D possibly being TRBD1 (6 bases). This sequence was found in a man younger than 35 in good health. Sample: naive CD8+ T cells sorted from blood. CDR3 loop: CASTIGGNEQFF. CDR3 coding DNA: TGTGCCAGCACCATAGGGGGCAATGAGCAGTTCTTC.